This record covers a single TCR beta chain. Antigen specificity is unknown. PCR primers comprised 60 Vbeta and 13 Jbeta primers. Here immunoSEQ multiplex PCR was the method, and the copy in TCRdb shows in-frame clones only, minus some. This table holds 110,000 to 150,000 clones, about 74% found once. In nominal health when sampled, donors likely had unrecorded immune exposures nonetheless. The record originates from a study of cytomegalovirus exposure and HLA in healthy donors. Overall study results and limits: Later analysis associated a missense DCLRE1C variant with TCR beta V- and J-gene trimming. By a later analysis, the bulk of CMV-associated TCR beta chains appeared HLA-restricted. Sequencing depth across donors, presence/absence analyses assumed, was roughly uniform.

Deletions cut 7 bases from V and 5 bases from J, with 14 bases between. This CDR3 is built from 13 residues. CDR1 is MDHEN and CDR2 is SYDVKM in the germline V gene. The chain carries TRBV28 and TRBJ2-5; D is possibly TRBD2 (5 bases). The receptor comes from a woman aged 50 to 60 in good health and CMV-seronegative. Sequenced material: PBMCs. DNA for the CDR3: TGTGCCAGCACCGACGGGGTAGGTGAGACCCAGTACTTC. Its protein product is CASTDGVGETQYF. Combining the CDR3 with reference TRBV28 and TRBJ2-5 gives the whole variable domain DVKVTQSSRYLVKRTGEKVFLECVQDMDHENMFWYRQDPGLGLRLIYFSYDVKMKEKGDIPEGYSVSREKKERFSLILESASTNQTSMYLCASTDGVGETQYFGPGTRLLVL.